This T cell receptor (beta chain) was documented in a study of lymphopenia after photon versus proton radiotherapy. Produced via immunoSEQ multiplex PCR; TCRdb's table is partial and in-frame only. There are fewer than 30,000 clones in the sample; around 83% occur only once, and roughly 3.8% lies in the top ten. Germline CDR1 and CDR2: SGDLS and YYNGEE. The CDR3 has 14 amino acids. The V and J ends lost 3 bases and 5 bases, in that order; junction bases with no gene match: 4. The material was peripheral blood, obtained from a patient treated with photon-based radiotherapy. The chain carries TRBV9 and TRBJ2-5; 10 bases are a match to TRBD1. The TCR sequence derives from a woman between 45 and 65 years old with pancreatic cancer. The CDR3: CASSEGQGFETQYF. The CDR3 DNA reads as TGTGCCAGCAGCGAGGGACAGGGGTTCGAGACCCAGTACTTC.